This T cell receptor (beta chain) originates from a study of vaccination and CD4 T cells after COVID-19 (dated by TCRdb to the early 2020s). About the study as a whole: Convalescent patients had a positive SARS-CoV-2 result on nasal swab PCR, and of these patients, several had mild disease and one had severe disease. In the convalescent cohort there were six males and four females, among whom were two Hispanic individuals, seven Caucasians, two Asians and one multiracial person. Participants received two doses of either the Pfizer-BioNTech BNT162b2 vaccine (n=8) or the Moderna mRNA-1273 vaccine (n=2). Post-COVID blood samples from convalescent patients were collected a median of roughly 100 days after diagnosis, with a range of 35 to 161 days. Post-vaccine blood samples were obtained a median of around 74 days after the second vaccine dose, with a range of roughly 13 to 250 days. For stimulating the cultures, overlapping spike peptide pools were used, derived from SARS-CoV-2 as well as from the common cold coronaviruses HCoV-NL63, HCoV-OC43 and HCoV-229E. In control cultures, a CEFX viral epitope pool was used as positive control, an HIV-1 Nef peptide pool was used as negative control, or no peptide was added. In nine to eleven COVID-19 convalescent patients and a few infection-naive healthy vaccine recipients, researchers compared the spike-specific CD4+ TCR repertoire from before mRNA vaccination with the repertoire from after. What the work shows at the level of the full study, not this receptor alone: Among the post-vaccine SARS-CoV-2-reactive clones in convalescent patients, a median around 86% showed up only after vaccination, which suggests vaccine-specific priming. Nearly all vaccine-specific clones in convalescent patients (304 of 307) were mono-reactive for SARS-CoV-2 spike rather than cross-reactive with common cold coronaviruses. The number of convalescent patients in the study was relatively small, and the study did not examine early timepoints following natural infection. The median number of SARS-CoV-2-reactive clonotypes rose from 21 after infection to 38 after vaccination, but the change was not significant.

The treatment or condition tag for this specimen amounts to: approximately nine-day PBMC culture with coronavirus spike peptide pools or control peptides (ViraFEST assay). The ViraFEST assay, used in the study, expanded antigen-specific T cells with peptide pools and then identified the expanded clonotypes through TCR sequencing. The positive SARS-CoV-2 PCR tests of the convalescent patients were dated from March to December 2020, before the Alpha, Beta and Delta variants emerged in the United States. Around 2 million PBMCs per well were cultured in IMDM with roughly 5% human AB serum and approximately 9.1 IU/ml IL-2, plus 10 ug/ml peptide pools. Half of the culture medium was replaced with fresh IL-2-containing medium on days 3 and 7. After 10 days of culture, CD4+ T cells were isolated by negative selection with the EasySep CD4+ T cell isolation kit. Ficoll-Paque Plus gradient centrifugation was used to isolate PBMCs from whole blood, and the isolated PBMCs were then either used fresh or cryopreserved at -140C. Culture conditions were generally each tested in triplicate wells.

The germline V gene encodes CDR1 LGHDT and CDR2 YNNKEL (reference sequence). V drops 8 bases and J drops 5 bases, leaving 15 bases in between. The CDR3 runs 13 residues from the cysteine to the phenylalanine. The only DNA kept is the CDR3, 39 bases in frame from the first base. Regarding this clonotype: The antigen it recognizes is unknown. Base qualities are not recorded, but no much larger clone differs from it by a single base.

The method was PCR. At the Johns Hopkins FTIC core, DNA from the cultured CD4+ T cells underwent TCR sequencing with the Oncomine TCR Beta short-read assay. Genomic DNA was extracted from the cultured CD4+ T cells with the QIAamp micro DNA kit. The Oncomine TCR Beta libraries from cultured CD4+ T cells were pooled using unique dual indexes and then sequenced on an Illumina iSeq 100. Concerning the study's data processing: Non-productive sequences were removed, and CDR3s not starting with C, not ending with F or W, or shorter than 7 amino acids were discarded. Antigen-specific clonotypes were identified with the MANAFEST web application by comparing peptide-stimulated wells with reference and other culture wells. An FDR below 0.05, an odds ratio above 5, and a productive frequency above 0.1% in at least two of three replicate wells were required for clones to be considered positive. A clonotype counted as cross-reactive if it showed significant expansion both in the SARS-CoV-2 spike wells and in at least one common cold coronavirus spike condition. Levenshtein distances (stringdist) and unrooted phylogenetic trees (ape) in R version 3.6.1 were used to assess CDR3 homology. TCRdb took the public reads, trimmed them with fastp at Q25, ran MiXCR for clone calling and kept in-frame beta chains. Entries that share a CDR3 protein sequence are merged under the most common genes and DNA. TCRdb, not the authors, supplied the V and J calls. The sample table shows approximately 13,000 distinct CDR3 sequences, and approximately 61% are seen once. In total, the top ten clones hold roughly 7.3% of the sample.

The rearrangement joined TRBV3-1 to TRBJ1-1; tentative D gene TRBD1, with 5 bases matching. This TCR came from a human donor who had recovered from COVID-19. Material: CD4+ T cells from blood, cultured in vitro. CDR3 region: CASERGEGTEAFF. The nucleotide sequence is TGTGCCAGCGAACGGGGCGAAGGTACTGAAGCTTTCTTT. Outside the CDR3, residues come from the reference TRBV3-1 and TRBJ1-1 proteins, so the full variable domain is: DTAVSQTPKYLVTQMGNDKSIKCEQNLGHDTMYWYKQDSKKFLKIMFSYNNKELIINETVPNRFSPKSPDKAHLNLHINSLELGDSAVYFCASERGEGTEAFFGQGTRLTVV.